This passage covers 26 T cell receptor beta chains from one sample sequenced in a study of cytomegalovirus exposure and HLA in healthy donors. Primers for the PCR totalled 60 Vbeta and 13 Jbeta. Using immunoSEQ multiplex PCR, the repertoire was profiled, and TCRdb retains in-frame clones only, with some absent. Among 150,000 to 200,000 clones listed, more than 60% were seen once. The source material was PBMCs. The receptors here all came from a woman in her thirties or forties in good health and CMV-seropositive.

This rearrangement joins TRBV2 to TRBJ2-1; 9 bases fit TRBD2. Per germline, CDR1 SNHLY and CDR2 FYNNEI. The CDR3 totals 15 residues. With V trimmed by 5 bases and J by 0 bases, 2 bases remained unmatched. This CDR3 is CASSNSGGSYNEQFF. CDR3 bases: TGTGCCAGCAGTAATAGCGGGGGCTCCTACAATGAGCAGTTCTTC.

This clone appeared once. This sequence joins TRBV19 and TRBJ2-3; 10 positions agree with TRBD2. Looked up from germline, CDR1 is LNHDA and CDR2 is SQIVND (reference sequence). The CDR3 sequence is 17 residues long. V was clipped by 3 bases and J by 1 base; unmatched bases: 7. CDR3 sequence: CASSIERGGLGTDTQYF. The CDR3 bases are TGTGCCAGTAGTATTGAGCGGGGGGGCCTCGGCACAGATACGCAGTATTTT.

This clone came up once. The chain is built from TRBV6-6 and TRBJ2-1, with D hard to call. Germline V gene data show CDR1 as MNHNY and CDR2 as SVGAGI (reference sequence). V was pared by 4 bases and J by 5 bases, with 12 bases between. The CDR3 is made up of 14 amino acids. In nucleotides, the CDR3 is TGTGCCAGCAGTTCTTTTAACTTAAACAATGAGCAGTTCTTC. Encoded protein: CASSSFNLNNEQFF.

V and J are TRBV11-2 and TRBJ2-2; 7 nucleotides align to TRBD2. CDR1 is SGHAT and CDR2 is FQNNGV in the germline V gene. The CDR3 has 15 residues. With V trimmed by 1 base and J by 6 bases, 5 bases remained unmatched. The CDR3 protein is CASSLGAGVAGELFF. CDR3 nucleotides: TGTGCCAGCAGCTTAGGGGCGGGGGTCGCCGGGGAGCTGTTTTTT.

CDR3 DNA sequence: TGTGCCAGCACCTCGACAGGGACGAACACTGAAGCTTTCTTT. Translated: CASTSTGTNTEAFF. The rearrangement uses TRBV28 and TRBJ1-1, with 7 bases matching TRBD1. Trimming removed 7 bases from V and 1 base from J; junction bases left unmatched: 6. The CDR3 loop spans 14 amino acids. Germline CDR1 is MDHEN and CDR2 is SYDVKM.

The J gene is TRBJ2-3, the V gene TRBV4-3; a possible D gene is TRBD2 (5 bases). The V gene's germline CDR1 is LGHNA and CDR2 YSLEER. The CDR3 runs 14 residues. Trimming took off 4 bases at V and 5 bases at J, with 13 bases between the two ends. The CDR3 DNA reads TGCGCCAGCAGCCGACGAGGACTTGAAGATACGCAGTATTTT. Protein product: CASSRRGLEDTQYF.

This clone was detected only a few times. The chain combines TRBV7-2 with TRBJ2-1, with 13 bases lining up with TRBD2. The CDR3 length is 16 residues. CDR1 is SGHTA and CDR2 is FQGNSA in the germline V gene. V dropped 3 bases and J dropped 5; count of bases not matched to a gene: 4. The CDR3 DNA is TGTGCCAGCAGCTTGAGTGGACTAGCGGGGGACAATGAGCAGTTCTTC. Translated: CASSLSGLAGDNEQFF.

This clone has just one count. The V and J genes are TRBV23-1 and TRBJ1-2; D is possibly TRBD1 (6 bases). TRBV23-1 is an ORF; its function is uncertain. This CDR3 spans 14 amino acids. V was shortened by 4 bases and J by 4 bases, with 13 bases between the two germline ends. CDR3 nucleotides: TGCGCCAGCAGTCTGGTGGGGGCTCTCTATGGCTACACCTTC. This translates into CASSLVGALYGYTF.

This chain uses TRBV5-1 with TRBJ1-1; D unclear. The germline V gene has CDR1 SGHRS and CDR2 YFSETQ. V was cut by 0 bases and J by 1 base, with 7 bases left in between. The CDR3 runs 14 residues. This chain's CDR3 is CASSLAGANTEAFF. The CDR3 nucleotides read TGCGCCAGCAGCTTGGCGGGAGCGAACACTGAAGCTTTCTTT.

This clone was picked up one time. This rearrangement joins TRBV7-2 to TRBJ1-1; possibly TRBD1 for D (5 bases). V gave up 2 bases and J gave up 5 bases, with 12 bases separating them. The CDR3 has 14 amino acids. CDR1 and CDR2 from the germline V gene are SGHTA and FQGNSA. The CDR3 bases are TGTGCCAGCAGCTTACAGGGCGGGGGTACTGAAGCTTTCTTT. Amino acids: CASSLQGGGTEAFF.

This chain connects TRBV6-5 to TRBJ1-3, with a tentative D call TRBD1 (5 bases). This CDR3 spans 13 amino acids. The V gene's germline CDR1 is MNHEY and CDR2 SVGAGI. V dropped 6 bases and J dropped 1 base, with 7 bases sitting between them. CDR3 region: CASSGTSGNTIYF. CDR3 nucleotide sequence: TGTGCCAGCAGCGGGACTTCTGGAAACACCATATATTTT.

The rearrangement uses TRBV11-2 and TRBJ2-7, with 8 positions matching TRBD1. The germline gives CDR1 SGHAT, CDR2 FQNNGV. After removal of 3 bases from V and 7 bases from J, the junction contained 5 bases not matched to a gene. There are 13 residues in the CDR3. The CDR3 nucleotides are TGTGCCAGCAGCTTGGACAGGGTTCGGGAGCAGTACTTC. This translates into CASSLDRVREQYF.

The chain is built from TRBV25-1 and TRBJ1-6; unclear D gene. Trimming cost V 5 bases and J 4 bases, with 9 bases left between them. CDR1 MGHDK and CDR2 SYGVNS come from the germline V gene. The CDR3 has 14 amino acids. The CDR3 DNA sequence: TGTGCCAGCAGTCGCACATCGTATAATTCACCCCTCCACTTT. This encodes CASSRTSYNSPLHF.

The sample holds a few counts of this clone. The chain recombines TRBV5-6 with TRBJ1-1; tentative D call: TRBD1 (6 bases). The CDR3 has 13 residues. Trimming shortened V by 6 bases and J by 0 bases, and 9 bases separated the two germline ends. Germline V gene sequence: CDR1 SGHDT, CDR2 YYEEEE. The CDR3 here is CASTTGLNTEAFF. In nucleotides, the CDR3 is TGTGCCAGCACCACAGGGTTGAACACTGAAGCTTTCTTT.

This rearrangement joins TRBV7-9 to TRBJ1-4; a weak D match, TRBD1 (5 bases). The germline V gene encodes CDR1 SEHNR and CDR2 FQNEAQ (reference sequence). V dropped 8 bases and J dropped 5 bases, with 15 bases sitting between them. This CDR3 comprises 14 residues. CDR3 coding DNA: TGTGCCAGCGGGGTTCAGGGTCGGAATGAAAAACTGTTTTTT. It specifies CASGVQGRNEKLFF.

The gene calls are TRBV7-8 and TRBJ1-3; 9 bases agree with TRBD1. Per germline, CDR1 SGHVS and CDR2 FQNEAQ. V shed 5 bases, J shed 2 bases, and the junction held 10 bases outside the gene matches. CDR3 length: 17 amino acids. In DNA, the CDR3 is TGTGCCAGCAGCCGACTCGCGGGACAGGGTCCTGGAAACACCATATATTTT. It specifies CASSRLAGQGPGNTIYF.

The J gene is TRBJ1-2, the V gene TRBV7-8; no reliable D call. Germline loops: CDR1 SGHVS, CDR2 FQNEAQ. Trimming shortened V by 5 bases and J by 0 bases, and 13 bases separated the two germline ends. CDR3 length: 15 residues. The CDR3 bases are TGTGCCAGCAGCCACGGACTGGCAGCTAACTATGGCTACACCTTC. Amino acid sequence: CASSHGLAANYGYTF.

The chain uses TRBV7-8 and TRBJ2-3; D is unresolved. The V gene lost 2 bases and the J gene lost 0 bases, with 9 bases spanning the gap. Germline V gene sequence: CDR1 SGHVS, CDR2 FQNEAQ. CDR3 length equals 15 residues. The CDR3 sequence: CASSLLDTSTDTQYF. The CDR3 DNA reads TGTGCCAGCAGCTTATTAGATACTAGCACAGATACGCAGTATTTT. The full variable domain, completed using reference TRBV7-8 and TRBJ2-3, is GAGVSQSPRYKVAKRGQDVALRCDPISGHVSLFWYQQALGQGPEFLTYFQNEAQLDKSGLPSDRFFAERPEGSVSTLKIQRTQQEDSAVYLCASSLLDTSTDTQYFGPGTRLTVL.

This clone was observed a handful of times. The chain couples TRBV30 to TRBJ2-3, with 9 positions matching TRBD1. CDR1 and CDR2 from the germline V gene are GTSNPN and SVGIG (reference sequence). J gave up 9 bases and V 2 bases, and 3 bases lay outside the gene matches. CDR3 size: 12 residues. The CDR3 DNA reads TGTGCCTGGAGTAGGGACAGGGAGACGCAGTATTTT. Its translation: CAWSRDRETQYF.

The CDR3 DNA reads as TGTGCCAGCAGTTACCGGGGGGACGGCTACACCTTC. It is translated as CASSYRGDGYTF. This chain connects TRBV6-6 to TRBJ1-2; a possible D gene is TRBD1 (5 bases). Per germline, CDR1 MNHNY and CDR2 SVGAGI (reference sequence). The CDR3 extends over 12 amino acids. Trimming left V 2 bases short and J 8 bases short, with 9 bases between.

This chain connects TRBV11-1 to TRBJ2-1; TRBD1 matches at 7 bases. The CDR3 is made up of 15 amino acids. V lost 5 bases and J lost 0; bases outside the gene matches: 4. Germline lookup yields CDR1 SGHAT and CDR2 FQDESV (reference sequence). CDR3 residues: CASSDRASSYNEQFF. The CDR3 coding sequence is TGTGCCAGCAGCGACAGGGCGAGCTCCTACAATGAGCAGTTCTTC.

The chain couples TRBV28 to TRBJ1-2, with TRBD1 as a possible D gene (5 bases). The CDR3 is made up of 14 amino acids. Germline CDR1 reads MDHEN; CDR2 reads SYDVKM. Trimming stripped 7 bases from V and 8 bases from J, with 20 bases between. For the CDR3, the DNA is TGTGCCAGCACTAAGGGTCCGGGGGAACGAGGCTACACCTTC. Translating gives CASTKGPGERGYTF.

V and J are TRBV9 and TRBJ2-3, with 9 bases lining up with TRBD2. Germline V gene lookup returns CDR1 SGDLS and CDR2 YYNGEE. The CDR3 covers 16 residues. V trimming: 0 bases; J trimming: 6 bases; junction bases outside the gene matches: 8. CDR3 DNA: TGTGCCAGCAGCGTAGCAGCGGGGGGACCCACGGATACGCAGTATTTT. Protein: CASSVAAGGPTDTQYF.

The V and J genes are TRBV27 and TRBJ2-7; the match to TRBD2 covers 7 bases. Losses at the gene ends were 2 bases for V and 4 bases for J; bases not matched to a gene: 5. This CDR3 has 14 amino acids. Germline loops: CDR1 MNHEY, CDR2 SMNVEV (reference sequence). The CDR3 here is CASSLRLAAYEQYF. DNA of the CDR3: TGTGCCAGCAGTTTAAGGCTAGCGGCTTACGAGCAGTACTTC.

V is TRBV30 and J is TRBJ1-2; D unresolved. This CDR3 contains 11 residues. Germline V gene sequence: CDR1 GTSNPN, CDR2 SVGIG (reference sequence). The V end was cut by 3 bases, the J end by 4 bases, with 6 bases between. The CDR3 reads CAWSEIYGYTF. The CDR3 DNA reads as TGTGCCTGGAGCGAGATCTATGGCTACACCTTC.

The chain employs TRBV15 and TRBJ2-7; 8 nucleotides align to TRBD1. Per germline, CDR1 LNHNV and CDR2 YYDKDF (reference sequence). The CDR3 is 14 amino acids. With V trimmed by 3 bases and J by 10 bases, 11 bases remained unmatched. The CDR3 DNA reads as TGTGCCACCAGCAGCGCCGGGACAGGTATCAGACAGTACTTC. This gives the protein CATSSAGTGIRQYF.